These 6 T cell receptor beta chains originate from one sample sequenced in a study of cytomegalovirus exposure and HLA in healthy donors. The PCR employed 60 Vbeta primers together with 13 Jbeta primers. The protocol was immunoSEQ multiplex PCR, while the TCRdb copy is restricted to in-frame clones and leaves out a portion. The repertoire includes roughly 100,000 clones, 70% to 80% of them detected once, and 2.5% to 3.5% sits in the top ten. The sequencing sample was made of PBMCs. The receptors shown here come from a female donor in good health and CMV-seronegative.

Here the CDR3 reads CASSFLTGGNTEAFF. The CDR3 DNA is TGTGCCAGCAGCTTTTTGACAGGGGGCAACACTGAAGCTTTCTTT. The V gene is TRBV7-9, the J gene TRBJ1-1; 10 nucleotides line up with TRBD1. With 3 bases clipped from V and 2 bases from J, the junction kept 3 bases outside the gene matches. Germline V CDR1 and CDR2: SEHNR, FQNEAQ (reference sequence). The CDR3 covers 15 residues.

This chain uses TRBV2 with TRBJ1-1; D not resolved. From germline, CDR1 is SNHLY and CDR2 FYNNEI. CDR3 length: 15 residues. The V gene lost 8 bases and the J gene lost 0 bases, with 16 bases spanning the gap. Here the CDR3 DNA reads TGTGCCAGCGAGTGGGCACCTGACATGAACACTGAAGCTTTCTTT. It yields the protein CASEWAPDMNTEAFF.

The CDR3 sequence is CASSPRDRISGNTIYF. Here the CDR3 DNA reads TGTGCCAGCAGCCCCCGAGACAGGATTAGTGGAAACACCATATATTTT. V is TRBV7-9 and J is TRBJ1-3; possibly TRBD1 for D (6 bases). Deletions cut 5 bases from V and 3 bases from J, with 17 bases between. The length of the CDR3 is 16 residues. The germline V gene encodes CDR1 SEHNR and CDR2 FQNEAQ (reference sequence).

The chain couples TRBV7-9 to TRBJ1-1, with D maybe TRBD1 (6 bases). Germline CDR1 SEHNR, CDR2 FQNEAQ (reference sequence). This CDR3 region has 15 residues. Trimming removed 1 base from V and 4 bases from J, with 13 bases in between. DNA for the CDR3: TGTGCCAGCAGCTTAGTGGGGGGGCGCGGCACTGAAGCTTTCTTT. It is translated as CASSLVGGRGTEAFF.

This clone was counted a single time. The CDR3 DNA sequence: TGCGCCAGCAGACCCGGGACTAGGGGATCGTCCGAGCAGTACTTC. It specifies CASRPGTRGSSEQYF. This chain joins TRBV5-1 and TRBJ2-5; the match to TRBD2 covers 8 bases. The DNA end is more similar to TRBJ2-7, so the J call may be wrong. CDR1 is SGHRS and CDR2 is YFSETQ in the germline V gene. CDR3 size: 15 residues.

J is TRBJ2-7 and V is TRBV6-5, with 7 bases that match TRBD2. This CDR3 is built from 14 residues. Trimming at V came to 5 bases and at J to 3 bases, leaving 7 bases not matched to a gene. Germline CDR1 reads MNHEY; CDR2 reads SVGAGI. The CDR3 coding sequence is TGTGCCAGCAGTGGCCCGGGGGGTTACTACGAGCAGTACTTC. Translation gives CASSGPGGYYEQYF.